This T cell receptor beta chain originates from a study of cytomegalovirus exposure and HLA in healthy donors. The CDR3 consists of 13 residues. The germline gives CDR1 SQVTM, CDR2 ANQGSEA. The trim removed 7 bases at V and 5 bases at J, leaving 6 bases unmatched. The PCR was carried out with 60 Vbeta primers and 13 Jbeta primers. Sequencing used immunoSEQ multiplex PCR; TCRdb keeps in-frame clones, though not all of them. This table holds roughly 130,000 clones, around 8.5% found once. The specimen sequenced was PBMCs. The gene calls are TRBV29-1 and TRBJ1-5; 9 positions agree with TRBD1. The receptor's source is a man in his forties in good health and CMV-seronegative. For the CDR3, the DNA is TGCAGCGCGGGACAGGGAGAGGATCAGCCCCAGCATTTT. Amino acids: CSAGQGEDQPQHF.